This record concerns one TCR beta chain sequence. CDR1 is SEHNR and CDR2 is FQNEAQ in the germline V gene (reference sequence). The V and J ends lost 4 bases and 4 bases respectively, with 8 bases between them. The CDR3 has 14 amino acids. The record originates from a study of control samples from healthy donors and cancer patients. Clones were sequenced by immunoSEQ multiplex PCR, and TCRdb holds only the in-frame ones, with some missing. The sample carries 150,000 to 180,000 clones, roughly 94% recorded once. The chain employs TRBV7-9 and TRBJ2-6, with TRBD2 as a possible D gene (5 bases). This receptor was obtained from a man aged 40-50 years in good health. The sample comprised blood. CDR3 residues: CASSSGSGANVLTF. CDR3 bases: TGTGCCAGCAGCTCGGGGTCCGGGGCCAACGTCCTGACTTTC.